These 5 T cell receptor beta chains originate from one sample sequenced in a study of CD8 T cells in Susac syndrome. The authors reverse transcribed about 0.5 to 1 ug RNA with random hexamers. Each CDR3 protein gets one entry after TCRdb re-called the immunoSEQ multiplex PCR reads with MiXCR. Of over 120,000 distinct CDR3 sequences in the sample, 95% were seen once. Material for sequencing was CD4+ T cells from PBMCs. These receptors all stem from a human donor with Susac syndrome.

This clonotype came up once. V usage is TRBV15 and J usage is TRBJ1-2; perhaps TRBD1 as D (5 bases). V was clipped by 2 bases and J by 2 bases, with 24 bases between them. CDR3 length equals 19 residues. From germline, CDR1 is LNHNV and CDR2 YYDKDF (reference sequence). The CDR3 DNA sequence: TGTGCCACCAGCAGAAACCTCGGGGCAGGGTCCATTTTGAACTATGGCTACACCTTC. Its protein product is CATSRNLGAGSILNYGYTF.

The rearrangement uses TRBV14 and TRBJ1-1; 9 bases fit TRBD1. The germline CDR1 and CDR2 sequences are SGHDN and FVKESK. Germline trimming cut 5 bases from V and 5 bases from J; bases unmatched to any gene: 3. CDR3 length: 13 residues. The CDR3 is CASSTGGRTEAFF. CDR3 nucleotide sequence: TGTGCCAGCAGCACAGGGGGCCGAACTGAAGCTTTCTTT.

The J gene is TRBJ1-3, the V gene TRBV18; TRBD1 aligns across 7 bases. The CDR3 sequence is 15 residues long. Trimming removed 3 bases from V and 0 bases from J; junction bases left unmatched: 2. Germline values: CDR1 KGHSH, CDR2 LQKENI. CDR3 DNA: TGTGCCAGCTCACCTGGACAGGTCTCTGGAAACACCATATATTTT. Encoded protein: CASSPGQVSGNTIYF.

This clonotype was counted a few times. The chain combines TRBV3-1 with TRBJ1-3; no clear D. The CDR3 covers 11 residues. CDR1 and CDR2 (germline): LGHDT, YNNKEL (reference sequence). Trimming cost V 3 bases and J 7 bases, with 4 bases left between them. CDR3 in DNA: TGTGCCAGCAGCCAGGGGAACACCATATATTTT. Encoded protein: CASSQGNTIYF.

CDR3 DNA sequence: TGTGCCTGGTCCGAGGGGGGCCGCGGAGAGACCCAGTACTTC. Its translation: CAWSEGGRGETQYF. V gene TRBV30 combines with J gene TRBJ2-5, with D perhaps assigned TRBD1 or TRBD2 (6 bases each). This CDR3 is built from 14 residues. V lost 5 bases and J lost 4, with 17 bases in between. CDR1 and CDR2 from the germline V gene are GTSNPN and SVGIG (reference sequence).